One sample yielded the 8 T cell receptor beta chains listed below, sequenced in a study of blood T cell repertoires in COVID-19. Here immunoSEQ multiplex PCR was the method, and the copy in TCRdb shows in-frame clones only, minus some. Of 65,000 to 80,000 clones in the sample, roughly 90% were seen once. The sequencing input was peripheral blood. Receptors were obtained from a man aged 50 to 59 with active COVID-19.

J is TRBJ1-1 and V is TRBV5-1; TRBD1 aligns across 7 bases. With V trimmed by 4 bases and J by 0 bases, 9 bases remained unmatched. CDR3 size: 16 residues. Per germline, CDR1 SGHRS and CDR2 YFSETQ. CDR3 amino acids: CASSPGGDRMNTEAFF. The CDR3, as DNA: TGCGCCAGCAGCCCAGGAGGGGACAGAATGAACACTGAAGCTTTCTTT.

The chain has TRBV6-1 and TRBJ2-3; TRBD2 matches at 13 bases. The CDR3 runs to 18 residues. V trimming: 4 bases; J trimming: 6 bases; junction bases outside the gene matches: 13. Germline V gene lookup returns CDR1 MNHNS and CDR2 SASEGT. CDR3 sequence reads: CASSGTTGTSGTRDTQYF. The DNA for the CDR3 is TGTGCCAGCAGTGGTACAACCGGGACTAGCGGGACTCGGGATACGCAGTATTTT.

The CDR3 sequence: CAAGEGNTGELFF. CDR3 bases: TGTGCCGCTGGCGAGGGGAACACCGGGGAGCTGTTTTTT. This chain connects TRBV7-8 to TRBJ2-2; D is perhaps TRBD2 (5 bases). V was pared by 11 bases and J by 1 base, with 11 bases between. Germline V gene lookup returns CDR1 SGHVS and CDR2 FQNEAQ. CDR3 length: 13 residues.

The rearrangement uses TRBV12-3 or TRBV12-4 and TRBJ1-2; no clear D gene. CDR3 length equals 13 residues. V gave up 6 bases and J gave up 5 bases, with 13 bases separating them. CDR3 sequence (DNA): TGTGCCAGCAGCTCCCCTCCGGGGTATGGCTACACCTTC. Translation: CASSSPPGYGYTF.

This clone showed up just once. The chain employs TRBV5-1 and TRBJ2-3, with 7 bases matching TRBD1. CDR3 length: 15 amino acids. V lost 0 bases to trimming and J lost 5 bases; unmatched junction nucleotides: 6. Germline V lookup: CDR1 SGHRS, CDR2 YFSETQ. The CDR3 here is CASSLESRGIDTQYF. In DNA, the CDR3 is TGCGCCAGCAGCTTGGAGAGCAGGGGGATAGATACGCAGTATTTT.

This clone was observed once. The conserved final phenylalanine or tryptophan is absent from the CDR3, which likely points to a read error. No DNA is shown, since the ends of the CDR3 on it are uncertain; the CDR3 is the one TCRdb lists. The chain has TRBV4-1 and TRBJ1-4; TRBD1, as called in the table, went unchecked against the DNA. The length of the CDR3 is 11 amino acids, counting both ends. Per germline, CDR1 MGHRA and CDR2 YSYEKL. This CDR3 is CASSQAGTEGR.

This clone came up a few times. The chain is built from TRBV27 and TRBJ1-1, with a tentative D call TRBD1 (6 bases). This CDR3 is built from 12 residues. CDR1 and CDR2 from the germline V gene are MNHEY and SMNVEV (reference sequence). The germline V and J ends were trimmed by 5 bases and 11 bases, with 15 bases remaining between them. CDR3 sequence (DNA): TGTGCCAGCAGTCCCCGGTGGGGGCAGGCTTTCTTT. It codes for CASSPRWGQAFF.

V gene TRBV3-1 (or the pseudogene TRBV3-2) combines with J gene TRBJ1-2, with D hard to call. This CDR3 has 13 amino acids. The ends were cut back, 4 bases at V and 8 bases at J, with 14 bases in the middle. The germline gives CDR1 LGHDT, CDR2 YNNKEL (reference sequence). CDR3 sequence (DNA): TGTGCCAGCAGCCTCTCCCGGGAGTTGGGCTACACCTTC. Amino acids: CASSLSRELGYTF.